This T cell receptor beta chain was documented in a study of cytomegalovirus exposure and HLA in healthy donors. General observations from the study: Donors belonging to an Asian-associated ancestry cluster reportedly showed fewer N-insertions in productive TCRs than the approximately 640-donor mean, according to what a later analysis found. Later analysis revealed greater clonal expansion in HLA-associated TCR beta chains than in equally common others. Roughly 170 TCR beta chains were listed as cytomegalovirus-associated. The classifier reportedly diagnosed cytomegalovirus status with high sensitivity and specificity.

V was clipped by 4 bases and J by 0 bases, with 7 bases between them. Germline V gene lookup returns CDR1 GTSNPN and CDR2 SVGIG (reference sequence). The CDR3 loop spans 13 amino acids. Notes on this clone: What it binds is not known.

PCR was performed using 60 Vbeta and 13 Jbeta primers. Measured with immunoSEQ multiplex PCR; TCRdb has only the in-frame clones, and not every one. This specimen shows 130,000 to 150,000 clones; the ten leading clones hold approximately 0.88%. The sample was PBMCs. The chain couples TRBV30 to TRBJ1-3, with D hard to call. This sequence originates from a male donor in good health and CMV-seronegative. The CDR3 bases are TGTGCCTGGAATCCCAGCTCTGGAAACACCATATATTTT. It yields the protein CAWNPSSGNTIYF.